The 2 T cell receptor beta chains presented below share a single source sample, sequenced in a study of cytomegalovirus exposure and HLA in healthy donors. The PCR contained 60 Vbeta and 13 Jbeta primers. Assay: immunoSEQ multiplex PCR; the TCRdb copy retains only in-frame clones and omits some. The sample yields some 200,000 clones, roughly 80% seen once. The sequencing sample was made of PBMCs. The source is a woman aged 18-30 years in good health and CMV-seronegative.

The J gene is TRBJ2-1, the V gene TRBV4-3; possibly TRBD1 for D (5 bases). There are 15 residues in the CDR3. Trimming stripped 1 base from V and 5 bases from J, with 12 bases between. CDR1 LGHNA and CDR2 YSLEER come from the germline V gene. The chain's CDR3 is CASSQGRGQNNEQFF. CDR3 bases: TGCGCCAGCAGCCAAGGCCGCGGACAAAACAATGAGCAGTTCTTC.

This clone was seen only once. The V call is TRBV19, the J call TRBJ2-4; possible D gene TRBD1, 5 bases. Germline V gives CDR1 LNHDA, CDR2 SQIVND (reference sequence). V lost 3 bases, J lost 0 bases, and 15 bases lay in between. This CDR3 has 17 amino acids. CDR3 nucleotides: TGTGCCAGTAGTATTGACAGTTACACCATAGCCAAAAACATTCAGTACTTC. Translating gives CASSIDSYTIAKNIQYF.